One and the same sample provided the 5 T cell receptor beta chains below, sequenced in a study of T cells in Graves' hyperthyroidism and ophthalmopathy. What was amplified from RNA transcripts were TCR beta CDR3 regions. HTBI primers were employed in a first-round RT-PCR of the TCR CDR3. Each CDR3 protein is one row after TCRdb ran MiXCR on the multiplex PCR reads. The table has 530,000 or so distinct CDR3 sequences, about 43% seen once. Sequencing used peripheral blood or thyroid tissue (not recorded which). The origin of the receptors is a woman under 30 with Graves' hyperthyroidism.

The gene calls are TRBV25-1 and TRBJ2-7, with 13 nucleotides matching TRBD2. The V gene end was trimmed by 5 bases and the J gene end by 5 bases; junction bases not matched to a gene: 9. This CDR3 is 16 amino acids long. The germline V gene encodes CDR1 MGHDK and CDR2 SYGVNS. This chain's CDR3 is CASSIGTGTSGNEQYF. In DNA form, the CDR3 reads TGTGCCAGCAGTATCGGGACCGGGACTAGCGGGAACGAGCAGTACTTC.

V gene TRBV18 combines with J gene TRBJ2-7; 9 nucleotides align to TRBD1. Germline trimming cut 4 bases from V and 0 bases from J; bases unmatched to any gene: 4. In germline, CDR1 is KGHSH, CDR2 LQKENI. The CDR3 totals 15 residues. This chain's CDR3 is CASSRGQGSSYEQYF. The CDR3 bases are TGTGCCAGCTCACGGGGACAGGGCAGCTCCTACGAGCAGTACTTC.

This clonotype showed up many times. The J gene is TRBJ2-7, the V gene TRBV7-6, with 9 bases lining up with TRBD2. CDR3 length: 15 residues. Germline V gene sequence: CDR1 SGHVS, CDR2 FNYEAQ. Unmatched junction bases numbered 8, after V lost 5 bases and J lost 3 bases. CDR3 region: CASSPLAGEIYEQYF. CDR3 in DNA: TGTGCCAGCAGCCCCTTAGCGGGAGAGATCTACGAGCAGTACTTC.

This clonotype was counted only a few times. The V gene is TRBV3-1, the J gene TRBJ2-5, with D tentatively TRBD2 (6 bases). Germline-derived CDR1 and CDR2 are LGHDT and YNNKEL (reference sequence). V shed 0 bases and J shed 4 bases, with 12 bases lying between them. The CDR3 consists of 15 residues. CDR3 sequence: CASSQEGGRVETQYF. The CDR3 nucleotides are TGTGCCAGCAGCCAAGAAGGAGGGCGGGTAGAGACCCAGTACTTC.

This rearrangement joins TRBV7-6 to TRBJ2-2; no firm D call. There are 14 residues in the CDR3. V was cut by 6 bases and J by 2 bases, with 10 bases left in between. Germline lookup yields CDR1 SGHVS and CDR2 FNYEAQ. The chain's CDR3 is CASRPTANTGELFF. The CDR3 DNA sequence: TGTGCCAGCAGGCCAACAGCTAACACCGGGGAGCTGTTTTTT.